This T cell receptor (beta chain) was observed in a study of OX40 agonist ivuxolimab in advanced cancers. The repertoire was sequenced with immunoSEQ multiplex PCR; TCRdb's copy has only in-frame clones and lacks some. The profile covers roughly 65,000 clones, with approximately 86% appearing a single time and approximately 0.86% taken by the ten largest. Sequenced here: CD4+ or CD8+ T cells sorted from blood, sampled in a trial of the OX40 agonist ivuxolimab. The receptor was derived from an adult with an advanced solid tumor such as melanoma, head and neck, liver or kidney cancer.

The DNA of the CDR3 is TGTGCCTGGAGTGTACAGCAGGGGAATTCACCCCTCCACTTT. Protein sequence: CAWSVQQGNSPLHF. The J gene is TRBJ1-6, the V gene TRBV30; D might be TRBD1 (6 bases). V lost 0 bases and J 7 bases, leaving 10 bases between the germline ends. Germline CDR1 and CDR2: GTSNPN and SVGIG (reference sequence). The CDR3 has 14 residues.